This T cell receptor (beta chain) was identified in a study of neoadjuvant anti-PD-1 for oral cavity cancer listed by TCRdb under 2021. Regarding the complete study: Three to four biweekly doses of nivolumab at 3 mg/kg were mostly administered to patients before curative-intent surgical resection. The parent correlative cohort had roughly 12 patients and a response rate of approximately 33%. Responders were defined as patients with complete response, partial response or stable disease by RECIST 1.1; non-responders were defined as patients with progression. Patients who did not progress were given a fourth nivolumab dose at about day 43 and had definitive surgical resection on days 50-56.

Study-wide findings and limitations: The TCR analyses had only three patients in each response group, and the authors called for validation in larger cohorts. A higher pretreatment blood Treg/Th17 ratio correlated with both higher pretreatment blood TCRbeta clonality and lower post-treatment tumor TCRbeta clonality. After neoadjuvant nivolumab, significantly higher T cell clonality (Gini index) was found within PBMCs in non-responders than in responders.

The time point label corresponds to: after neoadjuvant nivolumab, at surgical resection. The patients had newly diagnosed stage II-IVA oral cavity squamous cell carcinoma and had not received any prior systemic or radiation treatment. The cohort was composed of patients with HPV-negative, locally advanced oral cavity squamous cell carcinoma. Peripheral blood mononuclear cells were analyzed directly and were not maintained or expanded in culture. The samples were drawn from a longitudinal correlative study tied to a single-arm phase II trial testing neoadjuvant nivolumab in oral cavity squamous cell carcinoma. Genomic DNA-based TCRbeta sequencing was performed on subject-matched pre- and post-treatment PBMCs and tumors from three responders and three non-responders. Peripheral blood mononuclear cells were collected once before nivolumab treatment and again after treatment, at the time of surgery. Genomic DNA was isolated from PBMCs using the Maxwell RSC DNA from Cells kit.

For deep sequencing of PBMC libraries, mostly roughly 520 ng of input genomic DNA was used, and six replicates were run per sample. TCRbeta libraries were prepared with the immunoSEQ hsTCRbeta kit according to the manufacturer's instructions. Sequencing of the completed libraries took place using an Illumina NovaSeq 6000 S4 flow cell after they had been pooled to 3 nM. From the authors' description of their analysis: Raw data preprocessing and quality control were performed with the immunoSEQ Analyzer. The analysis was limited to productive rearrangements, and each clonotype was defined by a unique CDR3 amino acid sequence. Using the R package tcR, the researchers computed the Gini-Simpson index as their estimate of repertoire clonality. Student's t test was used to compare Gini indices, while Pearson correlation assessed associations with tumor size change. TCRdb re-hosts the immuneACCESS table, in-frame sequences only. Its copies lack some clones; in the studies checked, an unresolved V gene accounts for under half of them, and the cause for the rest is not known. V and J calls plus clone size are reproduced from that table; the DNA served to infer D and trimming. This sample holds over 9,000 clones; about 66% were observed only once. Around 4% of the sample is held by the ten biggest clonotypes.

For this clone: Its antigen is still unknown. The input lacks base qualities; no much larger clone sits a single base away.

CDR1 and CDR2 were assigned from the germline V gene as SGHAT and FQNNGV. V trim: 2 bases; J trim: 4 bases; unmatched bases: 10. From its cysteine to its phenylalanine, the CDR3 spans 16 amino acids. The sequence is cut down to CDR3 DNA, 48 bases in frame from base 1. The input for sequencing was PBMCs, taken after nivolumab (anti-PD-1) treatment. The chain is assembled from TRBV11-2 and TRBJ1-1; TRBD1 aligns with 7 central bases. The origin of this receptor is a person aged 40 to 85 with oral cavity squamous cell carcinoma. The CDR3 here reads CASSLYDRVKGTEAFF. The DNA sequence is as follows: TGTGCCAGCAGCTTATACGACAGGGTGAAGGGCACTGAAGCTTTCTTT.